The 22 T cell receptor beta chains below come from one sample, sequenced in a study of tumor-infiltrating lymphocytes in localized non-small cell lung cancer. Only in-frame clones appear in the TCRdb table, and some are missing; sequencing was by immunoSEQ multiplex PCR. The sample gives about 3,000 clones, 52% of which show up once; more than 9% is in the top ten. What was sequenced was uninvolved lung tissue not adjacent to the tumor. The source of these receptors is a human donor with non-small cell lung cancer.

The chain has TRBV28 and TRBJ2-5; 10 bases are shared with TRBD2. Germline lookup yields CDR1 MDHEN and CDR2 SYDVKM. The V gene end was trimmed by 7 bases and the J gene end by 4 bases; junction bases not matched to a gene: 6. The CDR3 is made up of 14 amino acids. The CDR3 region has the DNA TGTGCCAGCACACTAGCGGGGAGGGGAGAGACCCAGTACTTC. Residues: CASTLAGRGETQYF.

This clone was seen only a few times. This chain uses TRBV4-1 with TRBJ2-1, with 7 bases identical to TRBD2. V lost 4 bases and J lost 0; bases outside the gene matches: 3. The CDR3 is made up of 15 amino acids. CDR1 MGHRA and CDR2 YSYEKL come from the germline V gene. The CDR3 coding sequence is TGCGCCAGCAGCCCAGCGGGGAGCTCCTACAATGAGCAGTTCTTC. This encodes CASSPAGSSYNEQFF.

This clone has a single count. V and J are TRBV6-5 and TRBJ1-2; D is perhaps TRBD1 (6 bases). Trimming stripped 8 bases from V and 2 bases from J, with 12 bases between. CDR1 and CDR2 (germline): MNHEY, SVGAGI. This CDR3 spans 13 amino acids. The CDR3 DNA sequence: TGTGCCAGCTCTACAGGGAAGAACTATGGCTACACCTTC. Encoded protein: CASSTGKNYGYTF.

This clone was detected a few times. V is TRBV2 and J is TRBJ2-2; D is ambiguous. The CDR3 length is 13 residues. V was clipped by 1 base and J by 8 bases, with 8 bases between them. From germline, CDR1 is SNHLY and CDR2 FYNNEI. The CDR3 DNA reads TGTGCCAGCAGTGAAGTGGGTGTGGGGGAGCTGTTTTTT. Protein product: CASSEVGVGELFF. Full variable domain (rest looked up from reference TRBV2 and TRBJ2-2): EPEVTQTPSHQVTQMGQEVILRCVPISNHLYFYWYRQILGQKVEFLVSFYNNEISEKSEIFDDQFSVERPDGSNFTLKIRSTKLEDSAMYFCASSEVGVGELFFGEGSRLTVL.

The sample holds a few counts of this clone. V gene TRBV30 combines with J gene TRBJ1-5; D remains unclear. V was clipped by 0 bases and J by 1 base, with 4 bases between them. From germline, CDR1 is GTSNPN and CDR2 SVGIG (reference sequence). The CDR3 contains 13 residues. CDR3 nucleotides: TGTGCCTGGAGTGTAGAAAGCAATCAGCCCCAGCATTTT. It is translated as CAWSVESNQPQHF.

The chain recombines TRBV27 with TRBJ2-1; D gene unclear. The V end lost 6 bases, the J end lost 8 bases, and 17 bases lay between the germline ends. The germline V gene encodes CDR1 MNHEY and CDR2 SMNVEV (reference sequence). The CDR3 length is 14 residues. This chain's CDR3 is CASRGRMWVDEQFF. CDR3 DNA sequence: TGTGCCAGCAGGGGAAGGATGTGGGTCGATGAGCAGTTCTTC.

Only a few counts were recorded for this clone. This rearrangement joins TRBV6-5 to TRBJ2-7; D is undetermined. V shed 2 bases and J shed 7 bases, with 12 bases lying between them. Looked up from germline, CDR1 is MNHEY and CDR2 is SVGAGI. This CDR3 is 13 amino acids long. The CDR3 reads CASSYPAAREQYF. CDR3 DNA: TGTGCCAGCAGTTACCCGGCAGCACGGGAGCAGTACTTC.

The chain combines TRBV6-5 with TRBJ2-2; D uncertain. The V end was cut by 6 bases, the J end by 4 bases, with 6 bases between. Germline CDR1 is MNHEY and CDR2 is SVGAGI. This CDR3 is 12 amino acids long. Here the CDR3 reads CASRLSTGELFF. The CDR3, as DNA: TGTGCCAGCAGATTAAGCACCGGGGAGCTGTTTTTT.

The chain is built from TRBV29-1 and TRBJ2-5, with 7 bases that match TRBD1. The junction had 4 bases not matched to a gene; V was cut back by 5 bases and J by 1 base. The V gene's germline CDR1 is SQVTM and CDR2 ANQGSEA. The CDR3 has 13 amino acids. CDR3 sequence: CSVLDRAQETQYF. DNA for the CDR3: TGCAGCGTTCTTGACAGGGCCCAAGAGACCCAGTACTTC.

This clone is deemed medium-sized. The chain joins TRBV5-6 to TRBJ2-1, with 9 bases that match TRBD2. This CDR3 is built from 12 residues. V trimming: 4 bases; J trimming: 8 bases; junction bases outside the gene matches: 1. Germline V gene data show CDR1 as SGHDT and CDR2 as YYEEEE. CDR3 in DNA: TGTGCCAGCAGCCGCGGGGGGGATGAGCAGTTCTTC. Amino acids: CASSRGGDEQFF.

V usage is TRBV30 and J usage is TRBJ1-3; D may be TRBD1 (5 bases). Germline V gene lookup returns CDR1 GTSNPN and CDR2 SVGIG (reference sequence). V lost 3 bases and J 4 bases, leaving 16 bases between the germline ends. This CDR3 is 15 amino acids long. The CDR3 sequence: CAWRGTGVEGNTIYF. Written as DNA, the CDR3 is TGTGCCTGGAGGGGTACAGGCGTTGAGGGAAACACCATATATTTT.

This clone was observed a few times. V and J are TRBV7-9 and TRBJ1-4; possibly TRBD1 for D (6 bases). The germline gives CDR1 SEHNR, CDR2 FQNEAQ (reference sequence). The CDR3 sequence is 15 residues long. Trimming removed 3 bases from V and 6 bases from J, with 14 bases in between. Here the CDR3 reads CASSLDRGSDEKLFF. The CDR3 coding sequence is TGTGCCAGCAGCTTGGATAGGGGGTCGGATGAAAAACTGTTTTTT. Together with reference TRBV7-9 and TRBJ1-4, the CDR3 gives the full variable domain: DTGVSQNPRHKITKRGQNVTFRCDPISEHNRLYWYRQTLGQGPEFLTYFQNEAQLEKSRLLSDRFSAERPKGSFSTLEIQRTEQGDSAMYLCASSLDRGSDEKLFFGSGTQLSVL.

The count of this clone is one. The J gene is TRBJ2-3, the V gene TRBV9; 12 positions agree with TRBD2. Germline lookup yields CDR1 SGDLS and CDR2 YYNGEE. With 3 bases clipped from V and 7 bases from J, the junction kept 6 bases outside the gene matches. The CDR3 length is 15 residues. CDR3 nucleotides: TGTGCCAGCAGCGGACGACTAGCGGGAGCCCATACGCAGTATTTT. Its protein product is CASSGRLAGAHTQYF.

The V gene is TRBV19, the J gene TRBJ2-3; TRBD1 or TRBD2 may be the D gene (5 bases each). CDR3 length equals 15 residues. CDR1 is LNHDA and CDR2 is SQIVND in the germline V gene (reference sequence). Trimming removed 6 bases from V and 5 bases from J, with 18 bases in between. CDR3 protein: CASRDGTPWGDTQYF. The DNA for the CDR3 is TGTGCCAGTAGGGACGGGACCCCTTGGGGAGATACGCAGTATTTT.

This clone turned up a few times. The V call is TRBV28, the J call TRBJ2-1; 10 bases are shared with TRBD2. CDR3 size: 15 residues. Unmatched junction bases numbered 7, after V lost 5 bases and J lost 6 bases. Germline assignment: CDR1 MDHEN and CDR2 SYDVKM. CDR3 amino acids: CASSQSGGAVNEQFF. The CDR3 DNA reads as TGTGCCAGCAGTCAAAGCGGGGGGGCCGTCAATGAGCAGTTCTTC.

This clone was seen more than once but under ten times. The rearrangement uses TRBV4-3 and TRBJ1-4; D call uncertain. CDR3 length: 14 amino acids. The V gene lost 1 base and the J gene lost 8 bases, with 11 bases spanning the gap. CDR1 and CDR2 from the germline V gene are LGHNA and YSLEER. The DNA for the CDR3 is TGCGCCAGCAGCCAAGGTAGGGCCGAGGAAAAACTGTTTTTT. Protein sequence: CASSQGRAEEKLFF.

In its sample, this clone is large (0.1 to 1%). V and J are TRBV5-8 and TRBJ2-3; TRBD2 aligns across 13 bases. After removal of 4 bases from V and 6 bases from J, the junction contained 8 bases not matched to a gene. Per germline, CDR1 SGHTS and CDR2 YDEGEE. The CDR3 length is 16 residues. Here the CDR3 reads CASSLGTSGTYDTQYF. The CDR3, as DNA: TGTGCCAGCAGCCTCGGGACTAGCGGGACTTACGATACGCAGTATTTT.

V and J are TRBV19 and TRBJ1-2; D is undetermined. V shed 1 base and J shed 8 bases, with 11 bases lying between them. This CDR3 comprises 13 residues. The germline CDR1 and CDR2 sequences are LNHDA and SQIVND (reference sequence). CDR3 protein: CASSIAPGGGYTF. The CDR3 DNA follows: TGTGCCAGTAGTATAGCTCCCGGAGGGGGCTACACCTTC.

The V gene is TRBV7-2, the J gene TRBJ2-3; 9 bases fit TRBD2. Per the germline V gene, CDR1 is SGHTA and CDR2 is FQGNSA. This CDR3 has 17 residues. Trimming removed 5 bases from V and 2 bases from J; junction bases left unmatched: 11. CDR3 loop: CASSTRRAGGPTDTQYF. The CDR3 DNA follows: TGTGCCAGCAGCACCAGGCGCGCGGGGGGGCCCACAGATACGCAGTATTTT.

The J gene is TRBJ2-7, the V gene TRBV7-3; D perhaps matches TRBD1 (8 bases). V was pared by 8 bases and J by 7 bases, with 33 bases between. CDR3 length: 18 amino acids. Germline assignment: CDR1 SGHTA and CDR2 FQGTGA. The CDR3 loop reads CASQGGTGLREGHPEQYF. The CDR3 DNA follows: TGTGCCAGCCAGGGAGGGACAGGCTTGAGAGAGGGCCACCCTGAGCAGTACTTC.

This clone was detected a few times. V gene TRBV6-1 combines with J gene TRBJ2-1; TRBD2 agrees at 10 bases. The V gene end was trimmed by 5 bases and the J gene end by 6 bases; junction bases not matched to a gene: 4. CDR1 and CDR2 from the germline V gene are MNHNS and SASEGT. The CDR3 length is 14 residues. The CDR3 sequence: CASSPGLARNEQFF. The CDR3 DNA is TGTGCCAGCAGTCCGGGACTAGCGCGCAATGAGCAGTTCTTC.

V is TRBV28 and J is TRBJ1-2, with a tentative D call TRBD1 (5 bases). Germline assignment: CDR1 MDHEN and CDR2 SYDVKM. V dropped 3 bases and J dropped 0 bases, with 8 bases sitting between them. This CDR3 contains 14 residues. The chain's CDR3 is CASSFRGSNYGYTF. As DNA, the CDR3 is TGTGCCAGCAGTTTCCGGGGGTCTAACTATGGCTACACCTTC.